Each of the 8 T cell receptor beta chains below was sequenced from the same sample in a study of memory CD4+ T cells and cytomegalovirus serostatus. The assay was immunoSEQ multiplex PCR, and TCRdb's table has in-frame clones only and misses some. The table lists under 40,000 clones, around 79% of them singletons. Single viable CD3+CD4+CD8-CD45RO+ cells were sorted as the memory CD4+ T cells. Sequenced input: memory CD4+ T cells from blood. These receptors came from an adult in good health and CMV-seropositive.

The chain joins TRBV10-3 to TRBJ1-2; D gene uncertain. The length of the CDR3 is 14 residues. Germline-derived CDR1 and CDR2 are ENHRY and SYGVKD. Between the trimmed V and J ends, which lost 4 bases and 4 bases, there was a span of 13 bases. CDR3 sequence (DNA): TGTGCCATCAGTGCGGGGTCTGGACCCTATGGCTACACCTTC. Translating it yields CAISAGSGPYGYTF.

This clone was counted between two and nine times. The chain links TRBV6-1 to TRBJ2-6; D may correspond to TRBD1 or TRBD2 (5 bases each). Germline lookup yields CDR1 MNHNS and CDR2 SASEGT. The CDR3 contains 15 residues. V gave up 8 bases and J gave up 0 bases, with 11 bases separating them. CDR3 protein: CASAGSGSGANVLTF. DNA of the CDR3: TGTGCCAGCGCAGGGAGCGGCTCTGGGGCCAACGTCCTGACTTTC.

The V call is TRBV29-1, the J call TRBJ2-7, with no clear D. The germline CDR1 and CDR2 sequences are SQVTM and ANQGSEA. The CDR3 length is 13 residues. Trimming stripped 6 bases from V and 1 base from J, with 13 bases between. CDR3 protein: CSVEKGSSYEQYF. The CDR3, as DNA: TGCAGCGTGGAAAAGGGTAGTTCCTACGAGCAGTACTTC.

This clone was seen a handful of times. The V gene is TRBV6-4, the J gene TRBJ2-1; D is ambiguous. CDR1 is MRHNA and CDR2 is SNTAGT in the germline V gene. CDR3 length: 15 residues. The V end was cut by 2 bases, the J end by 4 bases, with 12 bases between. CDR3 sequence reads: CASSDTDSTYNEQFF. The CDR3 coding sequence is TGTGCCAGCAGTGACACGGATTCTACGTACAATGAGCAGTTCTTC.

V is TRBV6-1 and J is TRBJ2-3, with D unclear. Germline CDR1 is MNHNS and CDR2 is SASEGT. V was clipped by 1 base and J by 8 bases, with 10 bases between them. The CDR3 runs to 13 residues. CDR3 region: CASSEGSVSTQYF. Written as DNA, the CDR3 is TGTGCCAGCAGTGAAGGCAGCGTCTCTACGCAGTATTTT.

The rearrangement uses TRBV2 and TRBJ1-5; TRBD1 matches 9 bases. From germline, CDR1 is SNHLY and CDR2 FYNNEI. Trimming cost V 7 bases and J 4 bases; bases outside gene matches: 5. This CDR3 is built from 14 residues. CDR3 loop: CASTTGQGNQPQHF. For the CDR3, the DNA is TGTGCCAGCACCACGGGACAGGGTAATCAGCCCCAGCATTTT.

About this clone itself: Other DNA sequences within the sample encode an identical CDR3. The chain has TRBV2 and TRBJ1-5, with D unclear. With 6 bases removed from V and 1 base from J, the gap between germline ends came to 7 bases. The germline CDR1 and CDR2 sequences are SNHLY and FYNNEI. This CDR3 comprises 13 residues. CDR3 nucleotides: TGTGCCAGCAGGGGGTTGAGCAATCAGCCCCAGCATTTT. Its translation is CASRGLSNQPQHF.

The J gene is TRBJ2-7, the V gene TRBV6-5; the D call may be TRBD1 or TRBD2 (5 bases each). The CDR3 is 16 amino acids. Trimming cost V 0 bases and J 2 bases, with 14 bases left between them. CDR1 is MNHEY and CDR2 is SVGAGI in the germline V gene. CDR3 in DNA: TGTGCCAGCAGTTACTCGAGGGGCTCACAGACCTACGAGCAGTACTTC. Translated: CASSYSRGSQTYEQYF.